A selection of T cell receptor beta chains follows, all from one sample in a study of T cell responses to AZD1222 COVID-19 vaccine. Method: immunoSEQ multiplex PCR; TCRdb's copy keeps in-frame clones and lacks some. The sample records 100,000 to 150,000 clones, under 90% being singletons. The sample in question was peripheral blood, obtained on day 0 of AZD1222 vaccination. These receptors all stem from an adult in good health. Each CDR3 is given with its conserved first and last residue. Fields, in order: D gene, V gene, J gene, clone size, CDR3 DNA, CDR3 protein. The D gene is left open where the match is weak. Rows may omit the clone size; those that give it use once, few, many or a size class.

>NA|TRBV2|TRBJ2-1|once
TGTGCCAGCAGTGACAGGACCAAACTTAATGAGCAGTTCTTC
CASSDRTKLNEQFF
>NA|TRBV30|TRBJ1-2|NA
TGTGCCTGGTGGAAAGGGACCTATGGCTACACCTTC
CAWWKGTYGYTF
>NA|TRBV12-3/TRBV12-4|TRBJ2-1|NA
TGTGCCAGCCACCGGGACTCTAGCAATGAGCAGTTCTTC
CASHRDSSNEQFF
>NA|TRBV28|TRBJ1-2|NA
TGTGCCAGCAGTTCCCTGTACGAATGGGATGGCTACACCTTC
CASSSLYEWDGYTF
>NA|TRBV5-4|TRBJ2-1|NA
TGTGCCAGCAGCTCGAAGGGTTATGAGCAGTTCTTC
CASSSKGYEQFF
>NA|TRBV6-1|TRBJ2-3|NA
TGTGCCAGCAGTGAGCCCGTTACGACTAGCACAGATACGCAGTATTTT
CASSEPVTTSTDTQYF
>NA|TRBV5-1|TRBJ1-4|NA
TGCGCCAGCTCCTCGGGACGGGGAGGGGAAAAACTGTTTTTT
CASSSGRGGEKLFF
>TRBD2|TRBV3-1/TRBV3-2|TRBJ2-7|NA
TGTGCCAGCAGCCAAGGAGCCGTAGCGGGAGTCCGAGAGCAGTACTTC
CASSQGAVAGVREQYF
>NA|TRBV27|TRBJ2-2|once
TGTGCCAGCAGCACCCCAACCGGGGAGCTGTTTTTT
CASSTPTGELFF
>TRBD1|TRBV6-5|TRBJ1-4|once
TGTGCCAGCAGTTACTTGGTCGGGACAGCTGAAAAACTGTTTTTT
CASSYLVGTAEKLFF
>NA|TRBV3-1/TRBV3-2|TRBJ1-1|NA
TGTGCCAGCAGCCAAGAATACGGGAGCACTGAAGCTTTCTTT
CASSQEYGSTEAFF
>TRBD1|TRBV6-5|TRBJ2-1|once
TGTGCCAGCAGTAACCGGGACAGGGGTAATGAGCAGTTCTTC
CASSNRDRGNEQFF
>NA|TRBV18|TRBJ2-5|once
TGTGCCAGCTCCGCGACAGTTATTGAGGAGACCCAGTACTTC
CASSATVIEETQYF
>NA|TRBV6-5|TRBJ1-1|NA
TGTGCCAGCAGTTACGAGTCTGGGACTGAAGCTTTCTTT
CASSYESGTEAFF
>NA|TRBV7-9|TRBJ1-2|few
TGTGCCAGCAGCTTAGCACAGAACTATGGCTACACCTTC
CASSLAQNYGYTF
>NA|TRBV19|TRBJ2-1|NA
TGTGCCAGTAGCCCCAGAGCCCCAGGGACCGGGAACAATGAGCAGTTCTTC
CASSPRAPGTGNNEQFF
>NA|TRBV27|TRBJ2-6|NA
TGTGCCAGCAGTCCCTGGTCTGGGGCCAACGTCCTGACTTTC
CASSPWSGANVLTF
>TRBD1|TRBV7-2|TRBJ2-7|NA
TGTGCCAGCAGCTCTTGGACAGGTTACTACGAGCAGTACTTC
CASSSWTGYYEQYF
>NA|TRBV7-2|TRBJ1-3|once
TGTGCCAGCAGCTTAGCACTGACAGGCTCTGGAAACACCATATATTTT
CASSLALTGSGNTIYF
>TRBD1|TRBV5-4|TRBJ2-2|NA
TGTGCCAGCAGCTTGGGAGGGACAGTGAACACCGGGGAGCTGTTTTTT
CASSLGGTVNTGELFF
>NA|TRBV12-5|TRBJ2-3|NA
TGTGCTAGTGTCCTGGGGGAACTCACAGATACGCAGTATTTT
CASVLGELTDTQYF
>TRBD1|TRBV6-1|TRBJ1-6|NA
TGTGCCAGCAGTGAAGAGCGGACAGGGCGGGGGTCACCCCTCCACTTT
CASSEERTGRGSPLHF
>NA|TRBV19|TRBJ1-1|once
TGTGCCAGTAGTGGGCAGGTCAACACTGAAGCTTTCTTT
CASSGQVNTEAFF
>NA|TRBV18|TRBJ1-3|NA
TGTGCCAGCTCACCAGGGCCAACAGGGATGATAAACACCATATATTTT
CASSPGPTGMINTIYF
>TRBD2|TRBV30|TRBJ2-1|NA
TGTGCCTGGAGATCAACTAGCGGGGGAGCGCACTCCTACAATGAGCAGTTCTTC
CAWRSTSGGAHSYNEQFF
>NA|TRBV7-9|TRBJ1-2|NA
TGTGCCAGCAGCCGGGCCGTCGAAGGCTACACCTTC
CASSRAVEGYTF
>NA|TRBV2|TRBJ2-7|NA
TGTGCCAGCAGTATGGACCGCAGCTCCTACGAGCAGTACTTC
CASSMDRSSYEQYF
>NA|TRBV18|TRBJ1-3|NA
TGTGCCAGCTCACCGCCTCAGTCTCTCTCTGGAAACACCATATATTTT
CASSPPQSLSGNTIYF
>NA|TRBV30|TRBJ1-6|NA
TGTGCCTGGAGCTCCGGCGGGTCACCCCTCCACTTT
CAWSSGGSPLHF
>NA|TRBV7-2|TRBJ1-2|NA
TGTGCCAGCAGCCAGGACAGAAACGGCTACACCTTC
CASSQDRNGYTF
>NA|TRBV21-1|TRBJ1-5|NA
TGTGCCAGCAGCGAAGGGAGGAATCAGCCCCAGCATTTT
CASSEGRNQPQHF
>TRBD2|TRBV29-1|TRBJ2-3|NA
TGCAGCGTTGAAGATTGGAGGGGACTAGGGCCAGATACGCAGTATTTT
CSVEDWRGLGPDTQYF
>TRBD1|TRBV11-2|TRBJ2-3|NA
TGTGCCAGCAGCCCCAGGACAGGGGGCGCCGATACGCAGTATTTT
CASSPRTGGADTQYF
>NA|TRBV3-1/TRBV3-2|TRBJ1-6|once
TGTGCCAGCAGCCCAGGTACAGGGCTCGGGAATTCACCCCTCCACTTT
CASSPGTGLGNSPLHF
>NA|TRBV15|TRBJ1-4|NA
TGTGCCACCAGCAGAGACGGATCAACTAATGAAAAACTGTTTTTT
CATSRDGSTNEKLFF
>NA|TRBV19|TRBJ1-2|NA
TGTGCCAGTAGTGTCCGGGACACGGCTGGCTACACCTTC
CASSVRDTAGYTF
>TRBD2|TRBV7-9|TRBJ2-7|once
TGTGCCAGCAGCCCCGAGGGAGCGGGGGGGCCCTCATCCTACGAGCAGTACTTC
CASSPEGAGGPSSYEQYF
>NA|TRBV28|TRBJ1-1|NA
TGTGCCAGCAGTAAATACGGAGGTGCAAGGAACACTGAAGCTTTCTTT
CASSKYGGARNTEAFF
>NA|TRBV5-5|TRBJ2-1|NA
TGTGCCAGCAGCTTTCGGCAGGGTGAATACAATGAGCAGTTCTTC
CASSFRQGEYNEQFF
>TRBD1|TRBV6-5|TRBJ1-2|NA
TGTGCCAGCAGTTACTCGACAGGGGGCGCGGCCTATGGCTACACCTTC
CASSYSTGGAAYGYTF
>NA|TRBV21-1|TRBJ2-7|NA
TGTGCCAGCAGCAAAGTCCCAGGGGGGACCTGCGAGCAGTACTTC
CASSKVPGGTCEQYF
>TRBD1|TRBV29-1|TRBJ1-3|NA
TGCAGCGTAGTGCCGGGACAGGGGGCTGGAAACACCATATATTTT
CSVVPGQGAGNTIYF